This T cell receptor (beta chain) was sequenced during a study of T cell changes during pregnancy in multiple sclerosis. The CDR3 runs to 15 residues. Per the germline V gene, CDR1 is SGDLS and CDR2 is YYNGEE. Trimming at V came to 4 bases and at J to 9 bases, leaving 8 bases not matched to a gene. Sequencing was performed with immunoSEQ multiplex PCR; in TCRdb, only in-frame clones are kept and a portion is missing. The sample records tens of thousands of clones, approximately 91% being singletons. V usage is TRBV9 and J usage is TRBJ2-1, with TRBD2 identical over 12 bases. This receptor was obtained from a female donor with multiple sclerosis, enrolled in a pregnancy study. The sample was CD4+ T cells from peripheral blood mononuclear cells, taken before pregnancy. This chain's CDR3 is CASSSLAGGPGEQFF. As DNA, the CDR3 is TGTGCCAGCAGCTCCCTAGCGGGGGGGCCGGGTGAGCAGTTCTTC.